The rows below give T cell receptor beta chains drawn from one sample of a study of CD8 T cells in Susac syndrome. TCRdb re-analysed the immunoSEQ multiplex PCR reads in MiXCR, keeping a single row per CDR3 protein. In the table there are about 180,000 distinct CDR3 sequences, approximately 95% of which are singletons. The sequencing input was CD4+ T cells from PBMCs. The origin of the receptors is a human donor with Susac syndrome. CDR3s include the opening cysteine and the closing phenylalanine or tryptophan. The D gene is left open where the match is weak.

D gene	V gene	J gene	CDR3 DNA	CDR3 protein
NA	TRBV6-5	TRBJ2-3	TGTGCCAGCAGTACCTCTGGGGATACGCAGTATTTT	CASSTSGDTQYF
NA	TRBV11-1	TRBJ2-6	TGTGCCAGCAGCCCAACCCAAGCGGGGGCCAACGTCCTGACTTTC	CASSPTQAGANVLTF
NA	TRBV11-2	TRBJ1-6	TGTGCCAGCAGCTTACACTCCACTCATAATTCACCCCTCCACTTT	CASSLHSTHNSPLHF
NA	TRBV18	TRBJ2-5	TGTGCCAGCTCACCACCTGGACAGATTATGGAGACCCAGTACTTC	CASSPPGQIMETQYF
TRBD2	TRBV28	TRBJ2-7	TGTGCCAGCAGTTTATCCGGGAGGGCCGTTGGGCAGTACTTC	CASSLSGRAVGQYF
TRBD1	TRBV14	TRBJ2-1	TGTGCCAGCAGCCCGTGGGACAGGGGGTATAATGAGCAGTTCTTC	CASSPWDRGYNEQFF
NA	TRBV7-8	TRBJ1-5	TGTGCCAGCAGCCCTGGGACCTTAAGCGGCCAGCCCCAGCATTTT	CASSPGTLSGQPQHF
NA	TRBV9	TRBJ1-2	TGTGCCAGCAGCGCCCGATCGGGCTACACCTTC	CASSARSGYTF
NA	TRBV9	TRBJ1-4	TGTGCCAGCAGCGTAGCGGGTGCTAATGAAAAACTGTTTTTT	CASSVAGANEKLFF
NA	TRBV20-1	TRBJ2-5	TGCAGTGCTAACCGAGGCTCGGGGCAAGAGACCCAGTACTTC	CSANRGSGQETQYF
NA	TRBV15	TRBJ1-2	TGTGCCACCAGCAGAGATTCCTCAGGGGACTATGGCTACACCTTC	CATSRDSSGDYGYTF
NA	TRBV2	TRBJ2-1	TGTGCCAGTAGGGGAAGGACAGGTCCGGACGGGACTAGTACGTCCGATGAGCAGTTCTTC	CASRGRTGPDGTSTSDEQFF
TRBD2	TRBV29-1	TRBJ2-6	TGCAGCGTCAGGACTAGCGGGACGTCTGGGGCCAACGTCCTGACTTTC	CSVRTSGTSGANVLTF
TRBD2	TRBV7-8	TRBJ2-1	TGTGCCAGCAGCTCCGGGACTATCTCCTACAATGAGCAGTTCTTC	CASSSGTISYNEQFF
NA	TRBV12-3/TRBV12-4	TRBJ2-7	TGTGCCAGCAGTTTGGGGCGGAAGGCCTACGAGCAGTACTTC	CASSLGRKAYEQYF
NA	TRBV5-6	TRBJ2-5	TGTGCCAGCAGCTTCCCACCCTCTACCGCCCCAGGGACCCAGTACTTC	CASSFPPSTAPGTQYF
TRBD2	TRBV6-2/TRBV6-3	TRBJ2-3	TGTGCCAGCAGTTCCGGGACTAGCGTTACAGATACGCAGTATTTT	CASSSGTSVTDTQYF
NA	TRBV12-3/TRBV12-4	TRBJ1-1	TGTGCCAGCAGTTGGCAGGGATTGAACACTGAAGCTTTCTTT	CASSWQGLNTEAFF
NA	TRBV14	TRBJ2-6	TGTGCCAGCAGCCAAGATCCAGCGGCGGGCGGCGTCCTGACTTTC	CASSQDPAAGGVLTF
TRBD1	TRBV4-3	TRBJ2-1	TGCGCCAGCAGCCATCGGACAGGGAATTACAATGAGCAGTTCTTC	CASSHRTGNYNEQFF
NA	TRBV30	TRBJ1-2	TGTGCCTGGAATGTGGGCTATGGCTACACCTTC	CAWNVGYGYTF
NA	TRBV15	TRBJ1-5	TGTGCCACCAGCAGAGAAAAAGGCAATCAGCCCCAGCATTTT	CATSREKGNQPQHF
TRBD1	TRBV27	TRBJ1-2	TGTGCCAGCAGACAACAGGGGGAAGGACGAGGCTACACCTTC	CASRQQGEGRGYTF
TRBD1	TRBV6-2/TRBV6-3	TRBJ2-7	TGTGCCAGCAGTTACAATCCAGGGGGCGAGCAGTACTTC	CASSYNPGGEQYF